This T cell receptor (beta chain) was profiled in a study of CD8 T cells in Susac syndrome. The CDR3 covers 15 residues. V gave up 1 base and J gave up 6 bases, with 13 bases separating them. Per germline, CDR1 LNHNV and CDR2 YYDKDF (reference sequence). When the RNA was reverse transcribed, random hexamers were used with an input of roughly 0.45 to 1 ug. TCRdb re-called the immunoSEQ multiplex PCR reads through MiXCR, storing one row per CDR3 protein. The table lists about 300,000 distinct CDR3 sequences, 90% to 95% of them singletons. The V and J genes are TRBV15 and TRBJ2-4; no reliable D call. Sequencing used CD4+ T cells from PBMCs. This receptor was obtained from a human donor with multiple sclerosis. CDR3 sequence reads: CATSRGLGNANIQYF. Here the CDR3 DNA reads TGTGCCACCAGCAGAGGTCTTGGGAACGCAAACATTCAGTACTTC.